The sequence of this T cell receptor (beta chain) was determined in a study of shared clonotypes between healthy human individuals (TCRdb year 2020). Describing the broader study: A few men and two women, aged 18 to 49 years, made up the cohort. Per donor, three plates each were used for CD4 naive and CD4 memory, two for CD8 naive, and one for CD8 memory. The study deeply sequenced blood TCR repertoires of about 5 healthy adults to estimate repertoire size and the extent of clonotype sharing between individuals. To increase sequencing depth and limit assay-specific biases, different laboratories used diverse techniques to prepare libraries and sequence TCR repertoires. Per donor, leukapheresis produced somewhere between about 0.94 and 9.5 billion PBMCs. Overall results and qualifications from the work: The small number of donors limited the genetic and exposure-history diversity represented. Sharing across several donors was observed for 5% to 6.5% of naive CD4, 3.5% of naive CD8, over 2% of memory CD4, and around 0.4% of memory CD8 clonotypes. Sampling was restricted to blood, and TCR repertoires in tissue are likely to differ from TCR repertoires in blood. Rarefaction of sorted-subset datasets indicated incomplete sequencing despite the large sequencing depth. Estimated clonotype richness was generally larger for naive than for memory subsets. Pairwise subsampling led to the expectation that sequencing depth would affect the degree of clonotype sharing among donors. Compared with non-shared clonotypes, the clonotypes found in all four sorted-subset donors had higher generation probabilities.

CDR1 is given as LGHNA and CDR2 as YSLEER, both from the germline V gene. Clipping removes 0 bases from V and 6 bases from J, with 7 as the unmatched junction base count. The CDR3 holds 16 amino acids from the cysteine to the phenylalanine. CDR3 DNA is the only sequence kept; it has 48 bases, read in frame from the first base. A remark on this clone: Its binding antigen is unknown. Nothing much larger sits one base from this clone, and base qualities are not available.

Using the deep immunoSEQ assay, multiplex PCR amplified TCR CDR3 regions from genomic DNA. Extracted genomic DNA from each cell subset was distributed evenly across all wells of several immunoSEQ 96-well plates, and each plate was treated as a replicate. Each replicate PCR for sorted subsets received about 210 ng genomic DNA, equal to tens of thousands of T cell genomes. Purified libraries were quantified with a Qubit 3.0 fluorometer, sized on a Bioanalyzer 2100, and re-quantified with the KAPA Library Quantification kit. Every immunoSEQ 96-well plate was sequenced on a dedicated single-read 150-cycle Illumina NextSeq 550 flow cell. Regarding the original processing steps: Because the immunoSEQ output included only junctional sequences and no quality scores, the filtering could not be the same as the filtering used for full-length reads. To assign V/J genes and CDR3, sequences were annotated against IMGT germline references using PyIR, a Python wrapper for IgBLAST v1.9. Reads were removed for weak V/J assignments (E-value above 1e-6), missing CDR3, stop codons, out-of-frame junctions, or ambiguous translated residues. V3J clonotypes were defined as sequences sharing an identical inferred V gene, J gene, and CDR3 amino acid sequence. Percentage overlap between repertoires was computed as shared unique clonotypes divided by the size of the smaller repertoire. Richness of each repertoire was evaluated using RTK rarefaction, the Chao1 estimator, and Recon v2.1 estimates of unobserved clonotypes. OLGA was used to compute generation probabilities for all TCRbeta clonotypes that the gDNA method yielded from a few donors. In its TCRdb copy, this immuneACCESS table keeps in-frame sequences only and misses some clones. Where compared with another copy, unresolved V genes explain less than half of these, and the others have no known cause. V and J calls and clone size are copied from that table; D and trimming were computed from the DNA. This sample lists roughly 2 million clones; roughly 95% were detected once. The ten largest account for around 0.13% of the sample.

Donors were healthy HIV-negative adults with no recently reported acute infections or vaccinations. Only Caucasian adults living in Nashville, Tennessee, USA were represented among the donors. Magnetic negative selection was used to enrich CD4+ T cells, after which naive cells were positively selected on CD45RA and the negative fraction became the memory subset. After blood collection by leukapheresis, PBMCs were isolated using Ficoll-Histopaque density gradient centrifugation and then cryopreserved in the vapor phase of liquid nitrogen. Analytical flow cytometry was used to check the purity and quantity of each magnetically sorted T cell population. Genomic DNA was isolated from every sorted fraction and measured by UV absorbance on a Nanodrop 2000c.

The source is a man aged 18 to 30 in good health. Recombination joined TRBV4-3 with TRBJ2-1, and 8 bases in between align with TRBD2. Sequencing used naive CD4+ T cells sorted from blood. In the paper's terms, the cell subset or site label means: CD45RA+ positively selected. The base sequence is TGCGCCAGCAGCCAAGATCGGGGGGGATTTGGCAATGAGCAGTTCTTC. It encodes CASSQDRGGFGNEQFF.